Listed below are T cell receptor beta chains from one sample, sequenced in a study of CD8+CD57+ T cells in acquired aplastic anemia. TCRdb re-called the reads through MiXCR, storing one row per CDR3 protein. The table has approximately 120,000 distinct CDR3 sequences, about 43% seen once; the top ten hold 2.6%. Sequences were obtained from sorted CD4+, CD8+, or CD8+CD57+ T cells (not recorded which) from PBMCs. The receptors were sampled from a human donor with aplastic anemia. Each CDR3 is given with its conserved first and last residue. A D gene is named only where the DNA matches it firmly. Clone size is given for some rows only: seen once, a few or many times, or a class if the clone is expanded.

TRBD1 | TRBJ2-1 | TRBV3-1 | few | CASSQGTGAGEQFF | TGTGCCAGCAGCCAGGGAACAGGGGCCGGTGAGCAGTTCTTC
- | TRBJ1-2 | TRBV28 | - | CASSLWWREESMSYTF | TGTGCCAGCAGTTTATGGTGGCGGGAAGAGTCCATGAGCTACACCTTC
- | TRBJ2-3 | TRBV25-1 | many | CASSEGHSWDTQYF | TGTGCCAGCAGTGAAGGACATTCTTGGGATACGCAGTATTTT
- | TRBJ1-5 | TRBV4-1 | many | CASSQGGGRGNQPQHF | TGCGCCAGCAGCCAAGGGGGAGGAAGGGGAAATCAGCCCCAGCATTTT
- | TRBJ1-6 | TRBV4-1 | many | CASSLSGSYNSPLHF | TGCGCCAGCAGCCTCTCAGGATCCTATAATTCACCCCTCCACTTT
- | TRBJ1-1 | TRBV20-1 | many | CSASSPASTEAFF | TGCAGTGCTAGTTCGCCTGCGAGCACTGAAGCTTTCTTT
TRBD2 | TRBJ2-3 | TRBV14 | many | CASSQGLALSDTQYF | TGTGCCAGCAGCCAAGGACTAGCCCTTTCAGATACGCAGTATTTT
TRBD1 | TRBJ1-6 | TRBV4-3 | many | CASSQDLGRGLSPLHF | TGCGCCAGCAGCCAAGACCTGGGCAGGGGGCTTTCACCCCTCCACTTT
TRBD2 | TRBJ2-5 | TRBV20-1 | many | CSARGTSGGLQETQYF | TGCAGTGCTAGGGGGACTAGCGGGGGTCTCCAAGAGACCCAGTACTTC
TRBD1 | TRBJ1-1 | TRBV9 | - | CASSSEGTGVVF | TGTGCCAGCAGCTCAGAAGGGACAGGGGTTGTCTTT
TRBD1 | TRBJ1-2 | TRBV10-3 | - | CAISYDRDRANYGYTF | TGTGCCATCAGTTACGACCGGGACAGGGCGAACTATGGCTACACCTTC
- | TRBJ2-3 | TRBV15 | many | CATSGQGSDTQYF | TGTGCCACCAGCGGGCAGGGGTCAGATACGCAGTATTTT
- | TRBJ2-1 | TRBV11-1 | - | CASSRAGHPSNEQFF | TGTGCCAGCTCCCGCGCCGGACACCCTTCCAATGAGCAGTTCTTC
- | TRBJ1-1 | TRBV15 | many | CATSRGGLNTEAFF | TGTGCCACCAGCAGAGGCGGCCTGAACACTGAAGCTTTCTTT
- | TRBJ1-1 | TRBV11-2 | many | CASSLMWGATEAFF | TGTGCCAGCAGCTTGATGTGGGGGGCCACTGAAGCTTTCTTT
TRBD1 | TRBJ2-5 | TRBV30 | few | CAWNRDSSETQYF | TGTGCCTGGAACAGGGACAGTAGCGAGACCCAGTACTTC
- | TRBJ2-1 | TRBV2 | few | CASIEGPNYNEQFF | TGTGCCAGCATAGAGGGGCCGAACTACAATGAGCAGTTCTTC
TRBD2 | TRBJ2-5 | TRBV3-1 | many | CASSQGLAGTGAQYF | TGTGCCAGCAGCCAAGGACTAGCGGGGACGGGGGCCCAGTACTTC
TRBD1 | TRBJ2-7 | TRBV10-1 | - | CASRKTGYEQYF | TGCGCCAGCAGGAAGACAGGGTACGAGCAGTACTTC
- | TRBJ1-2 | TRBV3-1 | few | CASSHAQRAYGYTF | TGTGCCAGCAGCCATGCCCAAAGAGCCTATGGCTACACCTTC
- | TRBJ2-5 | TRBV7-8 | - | CASSLAGRAQETQYF | TGTGCCAGCAGCCTGGCGGGTAGAGCGCAAGAGACCCAGTACTTC
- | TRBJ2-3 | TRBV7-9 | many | CASSLAGTSSTDTQYF | TGTGCCAGCAGCTTAGCAGGGACTTCTAGCACAGATACGCAGTATTTT
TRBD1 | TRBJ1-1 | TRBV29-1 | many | CSVGMTGPMNTEAFF | TGCAGCGTGGGGATGACAGGGCCCATGAACACTGAAGCTTTCTTT
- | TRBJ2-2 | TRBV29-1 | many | CSVELQRSRTGELFF | TGCAGCGTTGAACTCCAGCGGTCAAGAACCGGGGAGCTGTTTTTT
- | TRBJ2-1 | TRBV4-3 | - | CASSQEAGFNEQFF | TGCGCCAGCAGCCAAGAGGCGGGGTTCAATGAGCAGTTCTTC
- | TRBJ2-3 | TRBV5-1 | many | CASSWGETDTQYF | TGCGCCAGCAGCTGGGGGGAGACAGATACGCAGTATTTT
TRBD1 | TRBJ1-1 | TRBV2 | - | CASRPQGASGNTEAFF | TGTGCCAGCAGGCCACAGGGGGCGTCGGGGAACACTGAAGCTTTCTTT